This TCR beta chain was recorded in a study of OX40 agonist ivuxolimab in advanced cancers. Germline values: CDR1 MNHEY, CDR2 SMNVEV (reference sequence). V lost 5 bases to trimming and J lost 1 base; unmatched junction nucleotides: 5. CDR3 length equals 15 residues. Sequencing was performed with immunoSEQ multiplex PCR; in TCRdb, only in-frame clones are kept and a portion is missing. The sample comprises about 82,000 clones, approximately 92% of which are singletons, and about 9.4% rests with the top ten. Study-level results: Both blood CD4+ and CD8+ T cells showed clonal growth by week 6 at 0.1 to 3.0 mg/kg.

As for this clone: Its antigen is as yet unknown.

The rearrangement joins TRBV27 to TRBJ2-3; 8 bases map to TRBD2. The clonotype was recovered from an adult with an advanced solid tumor such as melanoma, head and neck, liver or kidney cancer. This material consisted of CD4+ or CD8+ T cells sorted from blood, taken in a trial of the OX40 agonist ivuxolimab. The CDR3 DNA is TGTGCCAGCAGTCCCCGGGAGGGTGGCACAGATACGCAGTATTTT. Translating gives CASSPREGGTDTQYF.